This TCR beta chain originates from a study of shared clonotypes between healthy human individuals. This CDR3 has 15 amino acids. Trimming at V came to 1 base and at J to 2 bases, leaving 4 bases not matched to a gene. In germline, CDR1 is MGHRA, CDR2 YSYEKL. Terminally differentiated effector memory CD45RA+ cells were excluded from the naive CD8 cells, which were CD45RO-negative and positively selected for CCR7. Only in-frame clones appear in the TCRdb table, and some are missing; sequencing was by immunoSEQ multiplex PCR. The sample lists roughly 2,000,000 clones, approximately 92% seen once, with approximately 1.7% in the top ten.

V usage is TRBV4-1 and J usage is TRBJ2-7, with 8 bases identical to TRBD1. The source is a man younger than 30 in good health. Some clones in this sample may be carry-over from other donors' samples. The material sequenced was naive CD8+ T cells from PBMCs. The CDR3 DNA reads as TGCGCCAGCAGCCAAGCCGGGACAGGACCCTACGAGCAGTACTTC. This translates into CASSQAGTGPYEQYF.